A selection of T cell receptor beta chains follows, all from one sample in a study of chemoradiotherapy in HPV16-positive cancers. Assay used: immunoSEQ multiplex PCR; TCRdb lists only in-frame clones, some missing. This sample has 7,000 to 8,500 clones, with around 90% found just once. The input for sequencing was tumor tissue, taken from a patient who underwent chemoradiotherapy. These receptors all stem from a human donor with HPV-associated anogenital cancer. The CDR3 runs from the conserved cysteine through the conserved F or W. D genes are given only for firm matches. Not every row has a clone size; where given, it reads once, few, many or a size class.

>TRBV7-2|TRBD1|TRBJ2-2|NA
CASRSSGTGGELFF
TGTGCCAGCAGATCTTCCGGGACAGGCGGGGAGCTGTTTTTT
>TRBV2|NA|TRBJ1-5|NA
CASRGNNQPQHF
TGTGCCAGCAGGGGGAACAATCAGCCCCAGCATTTT
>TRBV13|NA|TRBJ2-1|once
CASEEPVVSNEQFF
TGTGCCAGCGAGGAGCCCGTGGTAAGCAATGAGCAGTTCTTC
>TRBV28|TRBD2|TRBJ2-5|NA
CASSRPGLGSGETQYF
TGTGCCAGCAGTCGCCCGGGACTAGGATCCGGGGAGACCCAGTACTTC
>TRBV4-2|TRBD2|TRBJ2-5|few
CASSQDRAGEEGETQYF
TGTGCCAGCAGCCAAGATCGAGCGGGAGAGGAAGGGGAGACCCAGTACTTC
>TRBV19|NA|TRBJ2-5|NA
CASSIAPQETQYF
TGTGCCAGTAGTATTGCCCCCCAAGAGACCCAGTACTTC
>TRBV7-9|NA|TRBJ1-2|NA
CASSSSGTQEGYTF
TGTGCCAGCAGCTCCTCCGGGACACAGGAAGGCTACACCTTC
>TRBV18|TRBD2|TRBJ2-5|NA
CASSPVSGVQETQYF
TGTGCCAGCTCACCGGTTAGCGGGGTACAAGAGACCCAGTACTTC
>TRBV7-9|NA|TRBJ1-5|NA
CASSSGPSQPQHF
TGTGCCAGCAGCTCAGGGCCCAGTCAGCCCCAGCATTTT
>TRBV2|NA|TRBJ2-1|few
CASDNRFQFF
TGTGCCAGCGACAACCGTTTTCAGTTCTTC
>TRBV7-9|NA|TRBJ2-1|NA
CASSLSLGGNEQFF
TGTGCCAGCAGTTTGTCCCTCGGCGGGAATGAGCAGTTCTTC
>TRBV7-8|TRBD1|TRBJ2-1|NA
CASSFDRGRDNEQFF
TGTGCCAGCAGCTTTGACAGGGGGCGAGACAATGAGCAGTTCTTC
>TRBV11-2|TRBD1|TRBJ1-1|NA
CASSPMGLQGGAFF
TGTGCCAGCAGCCCGATGGGTCTACAGGGGGGAGCTTTCTTT
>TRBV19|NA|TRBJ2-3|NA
CASSTEDSSTDTQYF
TGTGCCAGTAGCACAGAAGACTCTAGCACAGATACGCAGTATTTT
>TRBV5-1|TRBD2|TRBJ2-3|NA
CASSAVAGGPTDTQYF
TGCGCCAGCAGCGCTGTAGCGGGAGGGCCCACAGATACGCAGTATTTT